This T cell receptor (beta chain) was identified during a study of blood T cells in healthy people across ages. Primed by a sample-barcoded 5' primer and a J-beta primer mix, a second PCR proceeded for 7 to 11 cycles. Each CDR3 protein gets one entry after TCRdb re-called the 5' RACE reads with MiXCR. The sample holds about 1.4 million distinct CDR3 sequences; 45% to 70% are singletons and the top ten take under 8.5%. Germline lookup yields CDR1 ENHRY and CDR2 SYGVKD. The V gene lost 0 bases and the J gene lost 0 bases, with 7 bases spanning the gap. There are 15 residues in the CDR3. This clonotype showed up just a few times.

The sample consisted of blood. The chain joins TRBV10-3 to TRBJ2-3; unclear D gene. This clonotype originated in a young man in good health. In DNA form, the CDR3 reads TGTGCCATCAGTGAGTCGGGTGACAGCACAGATACGCAGTATTTT. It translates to CAISESGDSTDTQYF.